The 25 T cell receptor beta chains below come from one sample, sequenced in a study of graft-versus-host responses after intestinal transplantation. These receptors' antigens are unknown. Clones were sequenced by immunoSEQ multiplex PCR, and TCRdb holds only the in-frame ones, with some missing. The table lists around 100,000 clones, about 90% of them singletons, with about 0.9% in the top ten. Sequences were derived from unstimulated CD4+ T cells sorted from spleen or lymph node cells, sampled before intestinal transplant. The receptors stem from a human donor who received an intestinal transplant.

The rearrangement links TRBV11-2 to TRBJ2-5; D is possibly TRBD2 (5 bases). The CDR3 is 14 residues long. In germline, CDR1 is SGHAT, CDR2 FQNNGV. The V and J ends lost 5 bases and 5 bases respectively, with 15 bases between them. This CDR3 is CASSPSKKVETQYF. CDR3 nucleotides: TGTGCCAGCAGCCCTAGCAAGAAGGTTGAGACCCAGTACTTC. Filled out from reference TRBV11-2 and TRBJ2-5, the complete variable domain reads EAGVAQSPRYKIIEKRQSVAFWCNPISGHATLYWYQQILGQGPKLLIQFQNNGVVDDSQLPKDRFSAERLKGVDSTLKIQPAKLEDSAVYLCASSPSKKVETQYFGPGTRLLVL.

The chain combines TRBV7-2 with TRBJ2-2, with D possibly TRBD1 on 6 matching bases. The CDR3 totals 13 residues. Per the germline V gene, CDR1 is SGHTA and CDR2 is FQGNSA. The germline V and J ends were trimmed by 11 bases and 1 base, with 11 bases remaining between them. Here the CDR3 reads CAARGLNTGELFF. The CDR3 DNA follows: TGTGCCGCTAGGGGGTTGAACACCGGGGAGCTGTTTTTT.

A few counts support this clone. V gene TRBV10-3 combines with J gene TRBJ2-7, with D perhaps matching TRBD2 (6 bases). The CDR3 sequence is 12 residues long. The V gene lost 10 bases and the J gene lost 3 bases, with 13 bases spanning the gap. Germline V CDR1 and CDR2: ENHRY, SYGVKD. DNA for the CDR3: TGTGCCACCTCTAGCGTCGACTACGAGCAGTACTTC. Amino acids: CATSSVDYEQYF.

Here the CDR3 reads CAIRYRGISYNSPLHF. DNA of the CDR3: TGTGCCATCAGGTACAGGGGGATTAGCTATAATTCACCCCTCCACTTT. This chain joins TRBV10-3 and TRBJ1-6; 8 bases align to TRBD1. After removal of 6 bases from V and 3 bases from J, the junction contained 7 bases not matched to a gene. Germline V gene data show CDR1 as ENHRY and CDR2 as SYGVKD. The CDR3 length is 16 residues.

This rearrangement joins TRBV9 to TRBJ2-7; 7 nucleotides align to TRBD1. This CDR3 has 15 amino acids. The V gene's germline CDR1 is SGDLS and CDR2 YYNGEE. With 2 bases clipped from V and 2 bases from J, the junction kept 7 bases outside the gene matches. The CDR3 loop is CASSVRGTETYEQYF. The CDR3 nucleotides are TGTGCCAGCAGCGTGAGGGGGACAGAGACCTACGAGCAGTACTTC.

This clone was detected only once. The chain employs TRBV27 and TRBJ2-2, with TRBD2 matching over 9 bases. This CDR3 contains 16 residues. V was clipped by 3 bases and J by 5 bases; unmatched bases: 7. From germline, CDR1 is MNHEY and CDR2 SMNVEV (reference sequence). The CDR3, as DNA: TGTGCCAGCAGTTTCGATGCTCTAGCGGGAACCGGGGAGCTGTTTTTT. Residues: CASSFDALAGTGELFF.

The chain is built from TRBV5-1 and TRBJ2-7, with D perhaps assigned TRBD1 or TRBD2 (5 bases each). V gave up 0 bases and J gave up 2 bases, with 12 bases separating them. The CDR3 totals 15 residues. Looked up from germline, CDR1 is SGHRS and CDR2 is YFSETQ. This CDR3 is CASSLGDQNPYEQYF. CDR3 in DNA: TGCGCCAGCAGCTTGGGGGACCAAAACCCCTACGAGCAGTACTTC.

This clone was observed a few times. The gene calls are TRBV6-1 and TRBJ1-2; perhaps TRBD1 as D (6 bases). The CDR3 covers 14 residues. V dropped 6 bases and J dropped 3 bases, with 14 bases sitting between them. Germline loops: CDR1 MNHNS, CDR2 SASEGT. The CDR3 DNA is TGTGCCAGCAGCGCCCAGGGGCCCCACTATGGCTACACCTTC. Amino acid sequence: CASSAQGPHYGYTF.

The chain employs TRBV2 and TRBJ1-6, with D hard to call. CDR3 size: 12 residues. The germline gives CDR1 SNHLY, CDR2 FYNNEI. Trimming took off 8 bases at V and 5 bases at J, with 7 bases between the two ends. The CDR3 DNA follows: TGTGCCAGCGTCAGGAATAATTCACCCCTCCACTTT. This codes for CASVRNNSPLHF.

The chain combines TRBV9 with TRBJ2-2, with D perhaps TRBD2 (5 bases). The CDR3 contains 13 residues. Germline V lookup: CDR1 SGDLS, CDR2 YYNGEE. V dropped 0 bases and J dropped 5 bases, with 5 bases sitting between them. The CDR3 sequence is CASSVAGTGELFF. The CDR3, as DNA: TGTGCCAGCAGCGTAGCGGGGACCGGGGAGCTGTTTTTT.

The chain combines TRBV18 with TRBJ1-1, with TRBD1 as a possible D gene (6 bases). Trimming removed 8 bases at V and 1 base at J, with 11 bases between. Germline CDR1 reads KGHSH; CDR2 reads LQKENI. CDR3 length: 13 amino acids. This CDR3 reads CASQRQENTEAFF. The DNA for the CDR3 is TGTGCCAGCCAGAGACAGGAGAACACTGAAGCTTTCTTT.

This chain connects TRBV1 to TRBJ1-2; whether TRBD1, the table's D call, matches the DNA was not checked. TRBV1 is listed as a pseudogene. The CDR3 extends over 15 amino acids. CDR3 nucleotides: TGCACCAGCAGCCCATGGGACAGGGCTAACTATGGCTACACCTTC. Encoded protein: CTSSPWDRANYGYTF.

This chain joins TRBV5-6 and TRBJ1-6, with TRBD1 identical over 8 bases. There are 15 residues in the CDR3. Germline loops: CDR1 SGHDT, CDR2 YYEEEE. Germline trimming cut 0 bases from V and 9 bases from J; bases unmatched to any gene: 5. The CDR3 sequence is CASSLAGTGRSPLHF. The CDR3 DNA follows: TGTGCCAGCAGCTTGGCGGGGACAGGTCGTTCACCCCTCCACTTT.

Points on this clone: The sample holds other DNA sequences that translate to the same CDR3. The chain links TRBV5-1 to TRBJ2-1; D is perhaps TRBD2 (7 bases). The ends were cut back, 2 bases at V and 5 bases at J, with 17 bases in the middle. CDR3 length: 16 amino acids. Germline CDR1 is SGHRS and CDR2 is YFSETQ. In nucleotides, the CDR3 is TGCGCCAGCAGCTTAAATAGTGGGGGGGCCCACAATGAGCAGTTCTTC. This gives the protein CASSLNSGGAHNEQFF.

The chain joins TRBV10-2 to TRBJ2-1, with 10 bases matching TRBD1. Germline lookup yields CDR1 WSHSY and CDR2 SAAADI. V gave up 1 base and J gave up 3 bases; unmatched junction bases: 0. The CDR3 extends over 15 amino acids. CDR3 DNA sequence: TGCGCCAGCAGTGAGTGGACAGGGGGCTACAATGAGCAGTTCTTC. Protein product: CASSEWTGGYNEQFF.

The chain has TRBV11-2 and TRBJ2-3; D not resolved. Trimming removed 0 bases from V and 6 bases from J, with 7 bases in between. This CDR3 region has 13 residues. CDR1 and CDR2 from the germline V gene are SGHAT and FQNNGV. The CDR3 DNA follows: TGTGCCAGCAGCTTAGACTACGGTGATACGCAGTATTTT. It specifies CASSLDYGDTQYF.

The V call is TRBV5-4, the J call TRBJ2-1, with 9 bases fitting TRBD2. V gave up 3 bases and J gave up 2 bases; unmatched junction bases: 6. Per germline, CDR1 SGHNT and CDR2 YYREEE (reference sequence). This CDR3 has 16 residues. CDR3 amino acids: CASSWNSGSTYNEQFF. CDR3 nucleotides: TGTGCCAGCAGCTGGAATAGCGGGAGTACCTACAATGAGCAGTTCTTC.

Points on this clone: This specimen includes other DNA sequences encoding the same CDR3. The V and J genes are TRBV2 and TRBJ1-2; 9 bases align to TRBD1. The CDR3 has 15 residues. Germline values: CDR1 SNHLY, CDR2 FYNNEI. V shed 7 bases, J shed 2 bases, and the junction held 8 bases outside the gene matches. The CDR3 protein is CASNPQGAPNYGYTF. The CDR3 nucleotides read TGTGCCAGCAATCCACAGGGGGCACCCAACTATGGCTACACCTTC.

The CDR3 coding sequence is TGTGCCGTCGCCCCCACTAGCACAGATACGCAGTATTTT. This sequence encodes CAVAPTSTDTQYF. V is TRBV2 and J is TRBJ2-3; D ambiguous. There are 13 residues in the CDR3. The V end lost 11 bases, the J end lost 0 bases, and 12 bases lay between the germline ends. The germline gives CDR1 SNHLY, CDR2 FYNNEI.

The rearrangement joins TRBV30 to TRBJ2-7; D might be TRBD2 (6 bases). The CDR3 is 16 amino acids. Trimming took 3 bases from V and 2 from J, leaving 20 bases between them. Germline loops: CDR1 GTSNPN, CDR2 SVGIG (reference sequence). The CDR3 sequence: CAWRFVHGGGPYEQYF. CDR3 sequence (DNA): TGTGCCTGGAGATTTGTACATGGGGGAGGACCCTACGAGCAGTACTTC.

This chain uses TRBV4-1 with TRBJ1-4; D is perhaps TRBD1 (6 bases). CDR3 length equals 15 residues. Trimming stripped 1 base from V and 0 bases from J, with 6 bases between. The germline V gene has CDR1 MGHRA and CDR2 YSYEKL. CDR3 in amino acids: CASSQGTATNEKLFF. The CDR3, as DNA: TGCGCCAGCAGCCAAGGGACAGCAACTAATGAAAAACTGTTTTTT.

The CDR3 sequence: CASSEAAVLTNNSPLHF. The CDR3 region has the DNA TGTGCCAGCAGTGAAGCGGCAGTGCTGACTAATAATTCACCCCTCCACTTT. The chain couples TRBV2 to TRBJ1-6; D gene uncertain. The CDR3 runs 17 residues. The germline CDR1 and CDR2 sequences are SNHLY and FYNNEI. Trimming cost V 0 bases and J 5 bases, with 14 bases left between them. Based on the CDR3 plus reference TRBV2 and TRBJ1-6, the full variable domain is EPEVTQTPSHQVTQMGQEVILRCVPISNHLYFYWYRQILGQKVEFLVSFYNNEISEKSEIFDDQFSVERPDGSNFTLKIRSTKLEDSAMYFCASSEAAVLTNNSPLHFGNGTRLTVT.

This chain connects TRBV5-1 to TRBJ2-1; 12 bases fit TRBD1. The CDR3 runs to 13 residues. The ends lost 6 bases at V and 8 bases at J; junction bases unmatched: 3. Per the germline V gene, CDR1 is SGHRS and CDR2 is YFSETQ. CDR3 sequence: CASTGQGAHEQFF. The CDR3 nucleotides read TGCGCCAGCACGGGACAGGGGGCCCATGAGCAGTTCTTC.

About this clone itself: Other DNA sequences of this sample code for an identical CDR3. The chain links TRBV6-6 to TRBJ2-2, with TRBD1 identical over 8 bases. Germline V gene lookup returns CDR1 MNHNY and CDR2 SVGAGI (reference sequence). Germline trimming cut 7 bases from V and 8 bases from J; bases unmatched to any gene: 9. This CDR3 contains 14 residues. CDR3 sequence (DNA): TGTGCCAGCACCAAACAGGGGGAAACTGGGGAGCTGTTTTTT. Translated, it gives CASTKQGETGELFF.

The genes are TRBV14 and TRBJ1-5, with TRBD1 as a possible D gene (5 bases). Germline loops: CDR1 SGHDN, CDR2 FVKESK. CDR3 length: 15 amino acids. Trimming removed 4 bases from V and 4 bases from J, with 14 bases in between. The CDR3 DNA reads TGTGCCAGCAGCCCCCGGCGTGGGGGGAATCAGCCCCAGCATTTT. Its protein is CASSPRRGGNQPQHF.